Detailed here is one T cell receptor beta chain. CDR3 length equals 16 residues. Trimming took 0 bases from V and 3 from J, leaving 13 bases between them. In germline, CDR1 is LGHNA, CDR2 YSLEER. These data come from a study of blood T cell repertoires in COVID-19. Libraries were prepared by immunoSEQ multiplex PCR; TCRdb keeps only in-frame clonotypes and omits some of them. The sample holds 250,000 to 300,000 clones, about 87% seen once. Sequencing input: peripheral blood. This chain links TRBV4-3 with TRBJ2-3; tentative D call: TRBD2 (6 bases). The receptor's source is a woman in her 70s with COVID-19, enrolled during active disease. CDR3 bases: TGCGCCAGCAGCCAAGATACGGGGGTAGCGACAGATACGCAGTATTTT. It encodes CASSQDTGVATDTQYF.